The 7 T cell receptor beta chains given below trace back to one sample, sequenced in a study of blood T cell repertoires in COVID-19. The protocol was immunoSEQ multiplex PCR, while the TCRdb copy is restricted to in-frame clones and leaves out a portion. The data hold approximately 240,000 clones, with around 87% observed a single time. The sequencing sample was made of PBMCs or T cells enriched from blood (not recorded which). These receptors all stem from a woman in her twenties or thirties with acute COVID-19.

This clone was seen just once. The DNA for the CDR3 is TGCAGCTCTCTCAGGCTTTACACTGAAGCTTTCTTT. Amino acids: CSSLRLYTEAFF. This sequence joins TRBV29-1 and TRBJ1-1; D gene ambiguous. The CDR3 is 12 residues long. Germline CDR1 reads SQVTM; CDR2 reads ANQGSEA. Deletions cut 8 bases from V and 3 bases from J, with 13 bases between.

The chain joins TRBV5-4 to TRBJ2-3, with 8 bases fitting TRBD2. Germline V CDR1 and CDR2: SGHNT, YYREEE (reference sequence). This CDR3 spans 14 amino acids. V shed 3 bases and J 3 bases; nucleotides not matched to a gene: 3. CDR3 sequence (DNA): TGTGCCAGCAGCTGGGGACTAGATACAGATACGCAGTATTTT. This translates into CASSWGLDTDTQYF.

The genes are TRBV21-1 and TRBJ2-1; TRBD1 is the table's D call and was not checked against the DNA. TRBV21-1 is a known pseudogene. CDR3 length: 22 residues. The CDR3 DNA reads TGTGCCAGCAGCAAAGCAGGGAACAGGGGGCGCTGCGTGGGGAGCTCCTACAATGAGCAGTTCTTC. It is translated as CASSKAGNRGRCVGSSYNEQFF.

This chain joins TRBV19 and TRBJ2-1; 12 positions match TRBD2. Germline assignment: CDR1 LNHDA and CDR2 SQIVND (reference sequence). This CDR3 has 19 amino acids. V lost 8 bases and J lost 9; bases outside the gene matches: 23. The CDR3 region has the DNA TGTGCCAGTCGGCCGGGGACTAGCGGGTTCTTCACTTTGGGAGGTGAGCAGTTCTTC. Translated: CASRPGTSGFFTLGGEQFF.

DNA for the CDR3: TGCAGCGTTGATACAGACACAGATACGCAGTATTTT. This sequence encodes CSVDTDTDTQYF. The chain carries TRBV29-1 and TRBJ2-3; D gene uncertain. This CDR3 comprises 12 residues. CDR1 SQVTM and CDR2 ANQGSEA come from the germline V gene. The V end was cut by 3 bases, the J end by 2 bases, with 6 bases between.

The chain combines TRBV21-1 with TRBJ2-1; the table assigns TRBD2, which was not confirmed against the DNA. TRBV21-1 is assigned pseudogene status. This CDR3 contains 17 residues. CDR3 DNA sequence: TGTGCCAGCAGCAAAGATGGGAGCGGGGCCTTATACAATGAGCAGTTCTTC. It is translated as CASSKDGSGALYNEQFF.

This clone has a single count. The rearrangement uses TRBV4-2 and TRBJ2-7; tentative D call: TRBD1 (5 bases). CDR3 size: 15 residues. Trimming took off 0 bases at V and 1 base at J, with 10 bases between the two ends. The germline gives CDR1 LGHNA, CDR2 YNFKEQ. The CDR3 region has the DNA TGTGCCAGCAGCCAAGATTGGACATCATCCTACGAGCAGTACTTC. Translation gives CASSQDWTSSYEQYF.